The rows below give T cell receptor beta chains drawn from one sample of a study of T cells after yellow fever vaccination. TCRdb reanalysed the 5' RACE reads using MiXCR and keeps one entry per CDR3 protein. The sample shows about 150,000 distinct CDR3 sequences, about 6.2% of them seen only once. The specimen comprised CD4+ T cells sorted from PBMCs, sampled 10 days after the yellow fever booster vaccination. The receptors shown here come from a man aged 25 to 40 who received the YFV17D yellow fever vaccine. Both conserved end residues are trimmed from each CDR3. A D gene is named only where the DNA matches it firmly. The size of a clone is reported for some rows only, either as once, few or many, or as a class for expanded clones.

CDR3: SARTSGNTGELF
J: TRBJ2-2
D: TRBD2
V: TRBV20-1
size: few

CDR3: ASSLAGPTDTQY
J: TRBJ2-3
D: NA
V: TRBV7-2
size: many

CDR3: ASSVGNGGANTGELF
J: TRBJ2-2
D: NA
V: TRBV9
size: NA

CDR3: ASSAEGQGSPYEQY
J: TRBJ2-7
D: TRBD1
V: TRBV28
size: many

CDR3: SASVGSSYEQY
J: TRBJ2-7
D: NA
V: TRBV29-1
size: few

CDR3: ASSPRGSISSYEQY
J: TRBJ2-7
D: NA
V: TRBV7-6
size: many

CDR3: ASSFRQVRVGYT
J: TRBJ1-2
D: NA
V: TRBV28
size: few

CDR3: ASSYSGGLGTEAF
J: TRBJ1-1
D: NA
V: TRBV6-5
size: many

CDR3: ASSLLLSADTQY
J: TRBJ2-3
D: NA
V: TRBV27
size: many

CDR3: ATSDPSPGQGGKETQY
J: TRBJ2-5
D: TRBD1
V: TRBV24-1
size: many

CDR3: ASSSVASGRVGSGEQY
J: TRBJ2-7
D: TRBD2
V: TRBV11-1
size: many

CDR3: ASSIGTLNTEAF
J: TRBJ1-1
D: NA
V: TRBV19
size: NA

CDR3: ASSLWGEKLF
J: TRBJ1-4
D: NA
V: TRBV12-3/TRBV12-4
size: many

CDR3: SARSGGQGGTEAF
J: TRBJ1-1
D: TRBD1
V: TRBV20-1
size: few

CDR3: ASSLGADEQF
J: TRBJ2-1
D: NA
V: TRBV11-3
size: NA

CDR3: ASSQYTRDSGELF
J: TRBJ2-2
D: NA
V: TRBV3-1
size: many

CDR3: SASFMGSTNEKLF
J: TRBJ1-4
D: NA
V: TRBV20-1
size: many